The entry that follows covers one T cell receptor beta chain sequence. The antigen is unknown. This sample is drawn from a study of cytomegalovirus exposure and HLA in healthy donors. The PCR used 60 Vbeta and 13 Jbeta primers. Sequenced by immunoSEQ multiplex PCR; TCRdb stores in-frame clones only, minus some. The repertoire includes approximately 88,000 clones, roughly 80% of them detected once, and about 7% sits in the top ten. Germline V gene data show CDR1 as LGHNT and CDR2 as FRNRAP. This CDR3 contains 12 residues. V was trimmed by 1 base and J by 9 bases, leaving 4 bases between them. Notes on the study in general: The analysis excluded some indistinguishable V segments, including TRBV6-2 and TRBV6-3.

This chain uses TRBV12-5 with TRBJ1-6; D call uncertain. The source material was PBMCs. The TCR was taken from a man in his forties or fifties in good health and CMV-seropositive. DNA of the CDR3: TGTGCTAGTGGTTTGGACAGTTCACCCCTCCACTTT. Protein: CASGLDSSPLHF.